This TCR beta chain was sequenced for a study of T cells in tumors after PD-1 blockade. TCRdb keeps only in-frame clones here, not all; method: immunoSEQ multiplex PCR. Of nearly 25,000 clones in the sample, roughly 85% were seen once. On this clone: What it binds is not known.

V dropped 2 bases and J dropped 5 bases, with 14 bases sitting between them. The CDR3 is made up of 14 amino acids. CDR1 and CDR2 from the germline V gene are SGHKS and YYEKEE (reference sequence). Whole-study results and caveats: Peripheral recruitment is suggested, as some novel exhausted tumor clones were in pre-treatment blood.

The chain combines TRBV5-5 with TRBJ2-7; D may be TRBD1 or TRBD2 (5 bases each). The sequences come from PBMCs, collected after anti-PD-1 treatment. The sequence derives from a human donor with basal cell carcinoma. The CDR3 DNA follows: TGTGCCAGCAGCTTAACGGGGACCCTGGACGAGCAGTACTTC. Translation gives CASSLTGTLDEQYF.